A selection of T cell receptor beta chains follows, all from one sample in a study of CD8 T cells in Susac syndrome. TCRdb redid the calling of the immunoSEQ multiplex PCR reads with MiXCR, one entry per CDR3 protein. The data show approximately 120,000 distinct CDR3 sequences, over 85% seen once. The sample consisted of CD8+ T cells from PBMCs. The receptors derive from a human donor with multiple sclerosis. CDR3s include the opening cysteine and the closing phenylalanine or tryptophan. A D gene is named only where the DNA matches it firmly. Size is stated for part of the rows, as once, few or many counts, or as a class when the clone is expanded.

V	J	size	D	CDR3	DNA
TRBV5-6	TRBJ2-1	.	.	CASSQERTTYNEQFF	TGTGCCAGCAGCCAGGAGCGGACTACCTACAATGAGCAGTTCTTC
TRBV7-9	TRBJ2-6	.	.	CASGGGANVLTF	TGTGCCAGCGGGGGTGGGGCCAACGTCCTGACTTTC
TRBV5-1	TRBJ2-3	.	TRBD2	CASSPGTSGGYEGTDTQYF	TGCGCCAGCAGCCCAGGGACTAGCGGGGGTTATGAGGGCACAGATACGCAGTATTTT
TRBV7-9	TRBJ2-3	once	TRBD2	CASSLVGLAGDDTQYF	TGTGCCAGCAGCTTAGTCGGACTAGCGGGAGACGATACGCAGTATTTT
TRBV3-1	TRBJ2-7	.	.	CASSQGFTPSYEQYF	TGTGCCAGCAGCCAAGGATTCACGCCCTCCTACGAGCAGTACTTC
TRBV4-1	TRBJ2-3	.	.	CASSHRHNTDTQYF	TGCGCCAGCAGCCATCGACACAACACAGATACGCAGTATTTT
TRBV15	TRBJ1-5	.	.	CATSDGDSNQPQHF	TGTGCCACCTCGGACGGGGATAGCAATCAGCCCCAGCATTTT
TRBV7-9	TRBJ2-5	.	.	CASSSTSETQYF	TGTGCCAGCAGCTCAACTTCAGAGACCCAGTACTTC
TRBV6-2/TRBV6-3	TRBJ2-7	.	.	CASSYSRAYEQYF	TGTGCCAGCAGTTACTCTAGAGCGTACGAGCAGTACTTC
TRBV7-2	TRBJ2-5	.	TRBD2	CASSSGLAGDLKTQYF	TGTGCCAGCAGCTCAGGACTAGCGGGAGATTTAAAGACCCAGTACTTC
TRBV5-1	TRBJ2-1	.	TRBD2	CASSPGLELNEQFF	TGCGCCAGCTCTCCGGGACTAGAATTAAATGAGCAGTTCTTC
TRBV24-1	TRBJ1-5	.	.	CATSSGGSNQPQHF	TGTGCCACCAGTTCCGGGGGAAGCAATCAGCCCCAGCATTTT
TRBV27	TRBJ2-1	.	.	CASSRGNSYNEQFF	TGTGCCAGCAGTAGAGGGAACTCCTACAATGAGCAGTTCTTC
TRBV3-1	TRBJ2-7	.	.	CASSQDAVGRGVYEQYF	TGTGCCAGCAGCCAAGATGCGGTAGGGCGGGGAGTCTACGAGCAGTACTTC
TRBV19	TRBJ2-7	.	TRBD1	CASSPRDRPYYEQYF	TGTGCCAGTAGTCCCCGGGACAGGCCTTACTACGAGCAGTACTTC
TRBV7-9	TRBJ2-1	.	TRBD2	CASSGAGGSYNEQFF	TGTGCCAGCAGTGGAGCGGGGGGGTCCTACAATGAGCAGTTCTTC
TRBV7-8	TRBJ1-6	.	.	CASSPLRANSPLHF	TGTGCCAGCAGCCCTCTCAGGGCTAATTCACCCCTCCACTTT
TRBV4-1	TRBJ1-1	once	.	CASSQLRGPEAFF	TGCGCCAGCAGCCAACTTAGGGGCCCTGAAGCTTTCTTT
TRBV29-1	TRBJ1-2	.	.	CSVGRRGQHGYTF	TGCAGCGTCGGACGCCGAGGACAGCATGGCTACACCTTC
TRBV3-1	TRBJ2-1	.	TRBD2	CASTTTGTRIFDEQFF	TGTGCCAGCACCACCACCGGGACTAGAATTTTTGATGAGCAGTTCTTC
TRBV15	TRBJ2-1	.	TRBD1	CATSTRGLVFEQFF	TGTGCCACCAGCACCAGGGGGCTGGTCTTTGAGCAGTTCTTC
TRBV9	TRBJ2-7	once	.	CASSVDGYEQYF	TGTGCCAGCAGCGTGGACGGCTACGAGCAGTACTTC
TRBV20-1	TRBJ1-2	.	.	CSARLGEGRGYGYTF	TGCAGTGCTAGATTGGGCGAGGGGCGCGGCTATGGCTACACCTTC
TRBV4-1	TRBJ2-1	.	.	CASSLLWGSSYNEQFF	TGCGCCAGCAGCCTCCTTTGGGGTAGCTCCTACAATGAGCAGTTCTTC
TRBV9	TRBJ2-1	.	TRBD1	CASSMTGGNEQFF	TGTGCCAGCAGTATGACAGGGGGCAATGAGCAGTTCTTC
TRBV15	TRBJ1-5	once	.	CATSRDTVNQPQHF	TGTGCCACCAGCAGAGATACAGTGAATCAGCCCCAGCATTTT
TRBV7-9	TRBJ2-7	.	.	CASSSMYRENYEQYF	TGTGCCAGCAGCTCGATGTACAGGGAAAACTACGAGCAGTACTTC